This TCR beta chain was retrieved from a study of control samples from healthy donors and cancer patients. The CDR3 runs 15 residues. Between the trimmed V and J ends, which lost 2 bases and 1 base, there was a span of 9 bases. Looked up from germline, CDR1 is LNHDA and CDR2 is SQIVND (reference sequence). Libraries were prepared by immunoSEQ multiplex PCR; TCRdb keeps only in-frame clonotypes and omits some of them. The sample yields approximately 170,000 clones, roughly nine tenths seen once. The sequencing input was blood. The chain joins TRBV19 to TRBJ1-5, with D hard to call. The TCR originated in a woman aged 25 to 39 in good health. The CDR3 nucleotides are TGTGCCAGTAGTATACGACACTTAAGCAATCAGCCCCAGCATTTT. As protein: CASSIRHLSNQPQHF.